This entry is about one TCR beta chain. Its target antigen remains unknown. No base quality information exists; no much larger clone differs at one position. TCRbeta CDR3 regions were amplified from genomic DNA by means of the immunoSEQ Assay, a bias-controlled multiplex PCR. Per the authors' processing: Nucleated cell counts per sample were estimated from amplification of reference gene primers within the assay. To quantify the absolute abundance of each unique TCRbeta CDR3 rearrangement, sequence reads were collapsed and filtered. For each sample, productive Simpson clonality was calculated by taking the square root of Simpson's diversity index across productive rearrangements. The clones in this table, taken by TCRdb from immuneACCESS, are in-frame only. Not every clone is retained; where verified, under half of the shortfall comes from an unresolved V gene, and the cause of the rest is unknown. Clonal size and the V and J genes are those of that table, whereas D and trimming came from the DNA. The sample table holds roughly 61,000 clones, of which under 80% were seen once. 51% of the sample is taken by the ten largest.

The entry originates in a study of blood T cell repertoires in COVID-19 (dated by TCRdb to the early 2020s). With regard to the full study: The collaborator samples originated in the United States, Italy and Spain and spanned the acute and convalescent phases of COVID-19. The prospective study material was composed of cDNA or gDNA derived from T cells, B-cell-depleted T cells, or PBMCs. Deeply sampled blood TCRbeta repertoires from subjects exposed to, actively infected with, or recovered from COVID-19 were included in the dataset. The repertoires were released in a freely available public database intended as a resource for research on the immune response to SARS-CoV-2. Samples came from the ongoing ImmuneRACE study (first 160 participants) plus 1,254 subjects from 6 global collaborators. Nearly every sample came with metadata listing a de-identified subject ID, COVID-19 status, age in years and sex. Where available, HLA class I and class II types were obtained from metadata supplied by the sample provider rather than from assay-based typing. Overall study results and their limits: Clinical and demographic metadata were provided uncurated, with the amount varying by source and participant.

Participants in the prospective study were enrolled through a virtual design, were aged roughly 18 to 100 years, and lived in fewer than 30 United States geographic areas. In the prospective study, cohorts were assigned on the basis of participant-reported clinical history obtained from a screening survey and a study questionnaire. Exposed participants were defined as having been in contact with someone with a PCR-confirmed or clinician-diagnosed COVID-19 case within 2 weeks of study entry. In the prospective study, whole blood, serum and a nasopharyngeal or oropharyngeal swab were collected from each participant by mobile phlebotomists. Prospective study participants could optionally give additional blood draws and questionnaires over a roughly 2-month period. Prospective study blood samples were shipped either frozen or at room temperature before DNA extraction. From its cysteine to its phenylalanine, the CDR3 spans 16 amino acids. Only the CDR3 part of the read is kept: 48 bases, read in frame from the first base. The germline V gene specifies MGHRA as CDR1 and YSYEKL as CDR2. V and J lose 0 bases and 3 bases, and a span of 15 bases separates them.

What was sequenced was PBMCs or T cells enriched from blood (not recorded which). The chain uses TRBV4-1 and TRBJ2-7; confidence is insufficient to name the D gene. The origin of this receptor is a woman aged 55-70 years who had been exposed to COVID-19. The DNA sequence is TGCGCCAGCAGCCAAGATCTCAAACGGAGCTACTACGAGCAGTACTTC. Its protein is CASSQDLKRSYYEQYF.